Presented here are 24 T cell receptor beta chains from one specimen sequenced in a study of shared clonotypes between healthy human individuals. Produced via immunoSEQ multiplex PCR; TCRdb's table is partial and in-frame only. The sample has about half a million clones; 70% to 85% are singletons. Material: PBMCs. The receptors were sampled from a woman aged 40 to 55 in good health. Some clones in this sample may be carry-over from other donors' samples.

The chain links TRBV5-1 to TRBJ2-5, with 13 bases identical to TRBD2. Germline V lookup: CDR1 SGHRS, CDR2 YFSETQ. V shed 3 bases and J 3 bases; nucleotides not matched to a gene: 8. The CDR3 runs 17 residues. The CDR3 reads CASSSKPGLAGEETQYF. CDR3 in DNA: TGCGCCAGCAGCTCAAAACCCGGACTAGCGGGAGAAGAGACCCAGTACTTC.

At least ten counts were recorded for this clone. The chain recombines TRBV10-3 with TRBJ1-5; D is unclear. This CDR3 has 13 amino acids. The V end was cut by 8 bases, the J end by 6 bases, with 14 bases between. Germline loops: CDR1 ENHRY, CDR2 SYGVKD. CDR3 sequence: CAIRERAGQPQHF. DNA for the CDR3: TGTGCCATCCGAGAAAGGGCCGGTCAGCCCCAGCATTTT.

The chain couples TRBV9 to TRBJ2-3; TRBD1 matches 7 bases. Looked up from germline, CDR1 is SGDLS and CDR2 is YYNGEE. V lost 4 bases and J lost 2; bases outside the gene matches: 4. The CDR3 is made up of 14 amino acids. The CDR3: CASSNRGPTDTQYF. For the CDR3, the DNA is TGTGCCAGCAGCAACAGGGGTCCCACAGATACGCAGTATTTT. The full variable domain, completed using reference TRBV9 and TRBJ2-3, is DSGVTQTPKHLITATGQRVTLRCSPRSGDLSVYWYQQSLDQGLQFLIQYYNGEERAKGNILERFSAQQFPDLHSELNLSSLELGDSALYFCASSNRGPTDTQYFGPGTRLTVL.

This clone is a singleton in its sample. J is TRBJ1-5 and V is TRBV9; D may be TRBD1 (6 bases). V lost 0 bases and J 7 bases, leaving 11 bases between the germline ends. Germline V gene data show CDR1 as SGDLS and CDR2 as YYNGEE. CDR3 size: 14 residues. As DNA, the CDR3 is TGTGCCAGCAGCGTAGGCGGGGGCGAGCAGCCCCAGCATTTT. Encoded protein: CASSVGGGEQPQHF.

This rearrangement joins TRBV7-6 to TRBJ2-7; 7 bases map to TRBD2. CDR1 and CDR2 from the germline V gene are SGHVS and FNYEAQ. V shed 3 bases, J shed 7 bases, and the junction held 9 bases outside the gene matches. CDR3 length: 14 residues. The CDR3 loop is CASSLGEGRSEQYF. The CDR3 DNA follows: TGTGCCAGCAGCTTGGGGGAGGGCCGGTCGGAGCAGTACTTC.

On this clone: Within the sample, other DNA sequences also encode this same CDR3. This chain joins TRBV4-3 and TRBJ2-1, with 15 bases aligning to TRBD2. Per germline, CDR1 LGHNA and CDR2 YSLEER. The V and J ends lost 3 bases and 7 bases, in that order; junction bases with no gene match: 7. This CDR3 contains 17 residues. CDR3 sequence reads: CASSHPGLAGGGNEQFF. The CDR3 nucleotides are TGCGCCAGCAGCCATCCGGGACTAGCGGGAGGCGGGAATGAGCAGTTCTTC.

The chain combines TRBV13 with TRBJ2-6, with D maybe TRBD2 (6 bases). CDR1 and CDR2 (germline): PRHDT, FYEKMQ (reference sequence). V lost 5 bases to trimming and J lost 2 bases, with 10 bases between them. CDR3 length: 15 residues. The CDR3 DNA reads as TGTGCCAGCAGCCCCGGGACTCCTGGGGCCAACGTCCTGACTTTC. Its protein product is CASSPGTPGANVLTF.

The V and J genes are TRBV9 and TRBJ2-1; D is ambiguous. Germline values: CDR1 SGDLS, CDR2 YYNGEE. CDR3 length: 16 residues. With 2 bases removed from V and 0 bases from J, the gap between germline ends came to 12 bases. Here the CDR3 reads CASSVLGDISYNEQFF. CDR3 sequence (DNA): TGTGCCAGCAGCGTCCTTGGTGACATCTCCTACAATGAGCAGTTCTTC.

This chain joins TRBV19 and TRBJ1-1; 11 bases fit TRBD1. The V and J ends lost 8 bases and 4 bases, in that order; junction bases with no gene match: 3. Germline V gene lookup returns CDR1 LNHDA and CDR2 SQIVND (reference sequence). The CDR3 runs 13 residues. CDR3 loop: CASHGTGGTEAFF. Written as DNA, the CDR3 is TGTGCCAGTCACGGGACAGGGGGCACTGAAGCTTTCTTT. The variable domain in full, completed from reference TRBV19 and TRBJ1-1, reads DGGITQSPKYLFRKEGQNVTLSCEQNLNHDAMYWYRQDPGQGLRLIYYSQIVNDFQKGDIAEGYSVSREKKESFPLTVTSAQKNPTAFYLCASHGTGGTEAFFGQGTRLTVV.

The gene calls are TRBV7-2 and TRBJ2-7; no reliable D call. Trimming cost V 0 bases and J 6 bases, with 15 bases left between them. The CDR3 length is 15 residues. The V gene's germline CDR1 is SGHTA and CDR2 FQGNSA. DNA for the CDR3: TGTGCCAGCAGCTTAGCGGCAGGCAGGATAACCGAGCAGTACTTC. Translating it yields CASSLAAGRITEQYF.

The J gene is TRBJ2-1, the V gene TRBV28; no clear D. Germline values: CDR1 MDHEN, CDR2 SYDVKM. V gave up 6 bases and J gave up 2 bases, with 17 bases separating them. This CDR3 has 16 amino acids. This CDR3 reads CASRPLVGFTYNEQFF. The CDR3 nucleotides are TGTGCCAGCAGGCCATTAGTAGGGTTTACCTACAATGAGCAGTTCTTC.

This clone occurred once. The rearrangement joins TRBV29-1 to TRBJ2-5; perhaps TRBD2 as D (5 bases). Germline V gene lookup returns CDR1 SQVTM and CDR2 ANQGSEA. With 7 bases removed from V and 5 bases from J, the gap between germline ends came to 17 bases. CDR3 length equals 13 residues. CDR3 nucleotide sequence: TGCAGCGCCCAGGACTGGCCCCGGGAGACCCAGTACTTC. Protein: CSAQDWPRETQYF.

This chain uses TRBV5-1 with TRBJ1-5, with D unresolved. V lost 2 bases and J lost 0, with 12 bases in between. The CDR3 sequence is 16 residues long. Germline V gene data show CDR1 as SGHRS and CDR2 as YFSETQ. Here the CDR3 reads CASSFGPIYSNQPQHF. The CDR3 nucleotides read TGCGCCAGCAGCTTCGGACCGATCTATAGCAATCAGCCCCAGCATTTT. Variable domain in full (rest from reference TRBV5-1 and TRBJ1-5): KAGVTQTPRYLIKTRGQQVTLSCSPISGHRSVSWYQQTPGQGLQFLFEYFSETQRNKGNFPGRFSGRQFSNSRSEMNVSTLELGDSALYLCASSFGPIYSNQPQHFGDGTRLSIL.

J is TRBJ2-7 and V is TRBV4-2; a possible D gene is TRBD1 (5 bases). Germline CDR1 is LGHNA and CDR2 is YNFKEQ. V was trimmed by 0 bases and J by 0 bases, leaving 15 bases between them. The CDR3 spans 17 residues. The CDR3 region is CASSQDPTGWDSYEQYF. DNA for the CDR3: TGTGCCAGCAGCCAAGATCCTACAGGATGGGACTCCTACGAGCAGTACTTC.

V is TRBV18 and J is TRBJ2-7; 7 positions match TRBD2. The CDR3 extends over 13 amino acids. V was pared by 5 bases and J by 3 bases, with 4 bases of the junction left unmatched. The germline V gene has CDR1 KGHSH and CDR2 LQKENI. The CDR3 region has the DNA TGTGCCAGCTCAACCGGGACTATCTACGAGCAGTACTTC. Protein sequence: CASSTGTIYEQYF. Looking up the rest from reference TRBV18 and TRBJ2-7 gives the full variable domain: NAGVMQNPRHLVRRRGQEARLRCSPMKGHSHVYWYRQLPEEGLKFMVYLQKENIIDESGMPKERFSAEFPKEGPSILRIQQVVRGDSAAYFCASSTGTIYEQYFGPGTRLTVT.

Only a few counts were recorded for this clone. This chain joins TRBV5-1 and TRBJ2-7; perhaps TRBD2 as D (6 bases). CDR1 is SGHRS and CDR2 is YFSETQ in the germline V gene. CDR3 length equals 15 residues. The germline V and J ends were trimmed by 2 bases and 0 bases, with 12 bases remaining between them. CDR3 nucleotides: TGCGCCAGCAGCTTTTTAGGAGGGAGCTCCTACGAGCAGTACTTC. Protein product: CASSFLGGSSYEQYF.

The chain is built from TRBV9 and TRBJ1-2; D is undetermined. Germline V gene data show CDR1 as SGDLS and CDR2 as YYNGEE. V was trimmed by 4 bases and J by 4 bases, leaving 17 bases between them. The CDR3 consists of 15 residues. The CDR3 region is CASSTRPQDRYGYTF. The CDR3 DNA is TGTGCCAGCAGCACGCGACCTCAGGATCGCTATGGCTACACCTTC.

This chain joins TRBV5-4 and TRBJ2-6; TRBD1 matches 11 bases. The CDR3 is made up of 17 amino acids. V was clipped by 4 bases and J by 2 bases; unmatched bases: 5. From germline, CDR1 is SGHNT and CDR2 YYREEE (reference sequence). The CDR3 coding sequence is TGTGCCAGCAGCCCCAGGACAGGGGGCGCTGGGGCCAACGTCCTGACTTTC. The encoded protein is CASSPRTGGAGANVLTF.

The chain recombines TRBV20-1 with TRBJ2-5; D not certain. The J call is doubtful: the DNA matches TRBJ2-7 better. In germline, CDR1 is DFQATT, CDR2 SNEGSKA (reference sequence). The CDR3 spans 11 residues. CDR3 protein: CSAKRPAEQYF. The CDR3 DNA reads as TGCAGTGCTAAACGTCCGGCCGAGCAGTACTTC.

The CDR3 coding sequence is TGCAGCGTTGAAGGACAGGGTGGCTACACCTTC. The encoded protein is CSVEGQGGYTF. The rearrangement links TRBV29-1 to TRBJ1-2; 7 positions match TRBD1. Germline trimming cut 1 base from V and 7 bases from J; bases unmatched to any gene: 0. Germline assignment: CDR1 SQVTM and CDR2 ANQGSEA. This CDR3 contains 11 residues.

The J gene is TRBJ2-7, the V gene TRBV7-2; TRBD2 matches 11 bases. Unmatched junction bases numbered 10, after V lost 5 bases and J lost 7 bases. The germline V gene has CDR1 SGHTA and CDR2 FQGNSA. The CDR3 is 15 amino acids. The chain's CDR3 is CASSPRLAGGLEQYF. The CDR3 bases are TGTGCCAGCAGCCCCCGGTTAGCGGGAGGGCTGGAGCAGTACTTC.

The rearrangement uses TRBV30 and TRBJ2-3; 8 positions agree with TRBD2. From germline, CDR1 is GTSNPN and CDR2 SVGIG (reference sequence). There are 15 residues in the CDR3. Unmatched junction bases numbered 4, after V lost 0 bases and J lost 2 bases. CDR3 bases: TGTGCCTGGAGTGTACTAGCGGAGCACACAGATACGCAGTATTTT. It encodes CAWSVLAEHTDTQYF.

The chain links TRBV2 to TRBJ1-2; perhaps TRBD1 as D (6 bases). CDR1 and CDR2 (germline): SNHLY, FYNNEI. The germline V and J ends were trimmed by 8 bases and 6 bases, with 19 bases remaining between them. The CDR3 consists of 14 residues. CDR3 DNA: TGTGCCAGCGGCTTCGGACAGAAAAGGGATGGCTACACCTTC. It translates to CASGFGQKRDGYTF. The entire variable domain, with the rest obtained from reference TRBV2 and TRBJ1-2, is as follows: EPEVTQTPSHQVTQMGQEVILRCVPISNHLYFYWYRQILGQKVEFLVSFYNNEISEKSEIFDDQFSVERPDGSNFTLKIRSTKLEDSAMYFCASGFGQKRDGYTFGSGTRLTVV.

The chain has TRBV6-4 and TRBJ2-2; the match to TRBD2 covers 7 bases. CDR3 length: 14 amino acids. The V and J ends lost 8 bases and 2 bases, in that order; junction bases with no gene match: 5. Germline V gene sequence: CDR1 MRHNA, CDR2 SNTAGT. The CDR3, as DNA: TGTGCCAGCGGGGAGGGAATCAACACCGGGGAGCTGTTTTTT. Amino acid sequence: CASGEGINTGELFF.